This T cell receptor beta chain was captured in a study of cytomegalovirus exposure and HLA in healthy donors. This clone is a singleton in its sample. Its matching antigen is unknown. The PCR was carried out with 60 Vbeta primers and 13 Jbeta primers. Produced via immunoSEQ multiplex PCR; TCRdb's table is partial and in-frame only. The table shows some 170,000 clones, with nearly 80% occurring only once. Study conclusions and caveats: Fewer N-insertions than the 666-donor mean were reportedly shown by an Asian-associated ancestry cluster in a later analysis. Sequencing artifact likely explains a cluster of highly shared sequence variants. Across donors, presence/absence analyses took sequencing depth to be roughly uniform. A list of 150 or so TCR beta chains associated with cytomegalovirus was given.

V lost 0 bases, J lost 7 bases, and 15 bases lay in between. Germline CDR1 is LNHNV and CDR2 is YYDKDF (reference sequence). CDR3 length: 15 amino acids. The sample consisted of PBMCs. The source is a man aged 35 to 55 in good health and CMV-seropositive. V usage is TRBV15 and J usage is TRBJ1-2, with a weak D call TRBD1 (5 bases). CDR3 region: CATSRDSRVLGGYTF. DNA of the CDR3: TGTGCCACCAGCAGAGACTCCAGGGTCCTAGGTGGCTACACCTTC.